Listed below are T cell receptor beta chains from one sample, sequenced in a study of response to subunit inactivated influenza vaccine. TCRdb redid the calling of the RT-PCR reads with MiXCR, one entry per CDR3 protein. The data hold around 520,000 distinct CDR3 sequences, with roughly 25% observed a single time. The sequences come from CD4+ T cells sorted from PBMCs, collected roughly 5 days after vaccination. The receptors come from a man aged 50-60 years who received an inactivated influenza vaccine. CDR3s include the opening cysteine and the closing phenylalanine or tryptophan. Each record gives: clone size, D gene, J gene, V gene, CDR3 DNA, CDR3 protein. The D gene is left open where the match is weak. The size field is filled for only some rows; it gives once, few, many or a size class.

clone size: few
D gene: TRBD2
J gene: TRBJ2-3
V gene: TRBV28
CDR3 DNA: TGTGCCAGTCTAGCGGGGGGCCGAGATACGCAGTATTTT
CDR3 protein: CASLAGGRDTQYF

clone size: many
D gene: TRBD1
J gene: TRBJ2-1
V gene: TRBV5-1
CDR3 DNA: TGTGCCAGCAGCCCGAGGACAGGGAATGAGCAGTTCTTC
CDR3 protein: CASSPRTGNEQFF

clone size: NA
D gene: NA
J gene: TRBJ2-7
V gene: TRBV6-2/TRBV6-3
CDR3 DNA: TGTGCCAGCAGTTACTCCCCCAGTCAGCGCAGTACCTACGAGCAGTACTTC
CDR3 protein: CASSYSPSQRSTYEQYF

clone size: NA
D gene: TRBD1
J gene: TRBJ1-5
V gene: TRBV6-2/TRBV6-3
CDR3 DNA: TGTGCCAGCAGTCGCGACAGGGTCACGGGTCAGCCCCAGCATTTT
CDR3 protein: CASSRDRVTGQPQHF

clone size: NA
D gene: NA
J gene: TRBJ1-5
V gene: TRBV6-1
CDR3 DNA: TGTGCCAGCAGCCATGGACGGACTTCCAATCAGCCCCAGCATTTT
CDR3 protein: CASSHGRTSNQPQHF

clone size: NA
D gene: TRBD1
J gene: TRBJ2-2
V gene: TRBV3-1
CDR3 DNA: TGTGCCAGCAGCACCCGGGACAGGTTGATCGGGGAGCTGTTTTTT
CDR3 protein: CASSTRDRLIGELFF

clone size: NA
D gene: TRBD2
J gene: TRBJ2-2
V gene: TRBV9
CDR3 DNA: TGTGCCAGCAGCGTTAGCGGGGGCTTCACCGGGGAGCTGTTTTTT
CDR3 protein: CASSVSGGFTGELFF

clone size: many
D gene: NA
J gene: TRBJ1-4
V gene: TRBV12-3/TRBV12-4
CDR3 DNA: TGTGCCAGCAGTTTAAAATCCTTGGGTGAAAAACTGTTTTTT
CDR3 protein: CASSLKSLGEKLFF

clone size: NA
D gene: NA
J gene: TRBJ1-2
V gene: TRBV29-1
CDR3 DNA: TGCAGCGCTGGGAGGGAAGCTGATGGCTACACCTTC
CDR3 protein: CSAGREADGYTF

clone size: few
D gene: TRBD1
J gene: TRBJ2-5
V gene: TRBV7-2
CDR3 DNA: TGTGCCAGCAGCCCCGACAGGGGGTCCCAAGAGACCCAGTACTTC
CDR3 protein: CASSPDRGSQETQYF

clone size: few
D gene: TRBD1
J gene: TRBJ2-1
V gene: TRBV12-3/TRBV12-4
CDR3 DNA: TGTGCCAGCAGTCCGACCACAGGGGGCGGTTACAATGAGCAGTTCTTC
CDR3 protein: CASSPTTGGGYNEQFF

clone size: few
D gene: TRBD1
J gene: TRBJ2-1
V gene: TRBV11-2
CDR3 DNA: TGTGCCAGCTTTACCCGGACAGGGCGCTCCTACAATGAGCAGTTCTTC
CDR3 protein: CASFTRTGRSYNEQFF

clone size: few
D gene: NA
J gene: TRBJ1-2
V gene: TRBV19
CDR3 DNA: TGTGCCACCAATGACAGAACCTATGGCTACACCTTC
CDR3 protein: CATNDRTYGYTF

clone size: NA
D gene: TRBD1
J gene: TRBJ2-7
V gene: TRBV2
CDR3 DNA: TGTGCCAGCAGGAAGGACAGGAACTCCTACGAGCAGTACTTC
CDR3 protein: CASRKDRNSYEQYF

clone size: few
D gene: TRBD1
J gene: TRBJ2-7
V gene: TRBV6-1
CDR3 DNA: TGTGCCAGCAGCCCTGGACAGGGAATTACCTACGAGCAGTACTTC
CDR3 protein: CASSPGQGITYEQYF

clone size: few
D gene: TRBD2
J gene: TRBJ2-1
V gene: TRBV11-2
CDR3 DNA: TGTGCCAGCAGGTCGGGACTAACCTACAATGAGCAGTTCTTC
CDR3 protein: CASRSGLTYNEQFF

clone size: NA
D gene: TRBD1
J gene: TRBJ1-1
V gene: TRBV20-1
CDR3 DNA: TGCAGTGTTGTCCAGGGGGACACTGAAGCTTTCTTT
CDR3 protein: CSVVQGDTEAFF

clone size: NA
D gene: NA
J gene: TRBJ2-5
V gene: TRBV15
CDR3 DNA: TGTGCCACCAGCAGACCGGGGGCGGAGACCCAGTACTTC
CDR3 protein: CATSRPGAETQYF

clone size: few
D gene: TRBD2
J gene: TRBJ2-5
V gene: TRBV15
CDR3 DNA: TGTGCCACCAGCAGGTCGCCAGGGACTAGCGGGCAAGAGACCCAGTACTTC
CDR3 protein: CATSRSPGTSGQETQYF

clone size: few
D gene: NA
J gene: TRBJ1-6
V gene: TRBV20-1
CDR3 DNA: TGCAGTGCCCCCCGGCAGATCGTTAATTCACCCCTCCACTTT
CDR3 protein: CSAPRQIVNSPLHF

clone size: few
D gene: NA
J gene: TRBJ1-1
V gene: TRBV5-1
CDR3 DNA: TGCGCCAGCAGCACCACGGGGCAGGGCTACACTGAAGCTTTCTTT
CDR3 protein: CASSTTGQGYTEAFF

clone size: few
D gene: TRBD2
J gene: TRBJ2-4
V gene: TRBV12-3/TRBV12-4
CDR3 DNA: TGTGCCAGCGTACCTAGCGGGAGCTACATTCAGTACTTC
CDR3 protein: CASVPSGSYIQYF

clone size: NA
D gene: NA
J gene: TRBJ2-1
V gene: TRBV4-2
CDR3 DNA: TGTGCCAGCAGCCGAGGACAGCTGGACCGCTTATTGGGATCCTATGAGCAGTTCTTC
CDR3 protein: CASSRGQLDRLLGSYEQFF

clone size: NA
D gene: NA
J gene: TRBJ2-1
V gene: TRBV7-2
CDR3 DNA: TGTGCCAGCAGCTCCCACATTTACAATGAGCAGTTCTTC
CDR3 protein: CASSSHIYNEQFF

clone size: NA
D gene: NA
J gene: TRBJ2-3
V gene: TRBV29-1
CDR3 DNA: TGCAGCGTTTTTAGGGCGGATACAGATACGCAGTATTTT
CDR3 protein: CSVFRADTDTQYF

clone size: few
D gene: TRBD2
J gene: TRBJ2-1
V gene: TRBV11-2
CDR3 DNA: TGTGCCAGCAGCCCGACTAGCGGGAACTATGAGCAGTTCTTC
CDR3 protein: CASSPTSGNYEQFF

clone size: many
D gene: NA
J gene: TRBJ2-5
V gene: TRBV29-1
CDR3 DNA: TGCAGCGTTGCGGGAGAAGAGACCCAGTACTTC
CDR3 protein: CSVAGEETQYF

clone size: NA
D gene: NA
J gene: TRBJ1-2
V gene: TRBV3-1
CDR3 DNA: TGTGCCAGCAGCCAAGTTGACAGTGGCTACACCTTC
CDR3 protein: CASSQVDSGYTF

clone size: NA
D gene: NA
J gene: TRBJ2-1
V gene: TRBV10-3
CDR3 DNA: TGTGCCACGCGCACGGGTAACAATGAGCAGTTCTTC
CDR3 protein: CATRTGNNEQFF

clone size: many
D gene: NA
J gene: TRBJ2-7
V gene: TRBV28
CDR3 DNA: TGTGCCAGCAGCCCGGATTCCTACGAGCAGTACTTC
CDR3 protein: CASSPDSYEQYF

clone size: NA
D gene: TRBD1
J gene: TRBJ2-6
V gene: TRBV10-2
CDR3 DNA: TGCGCCAGCAGTGAGTGGACAGGGGTTTTCTCTGGGGCCAACGTCCTGACTTTC
CDR3 protein: CASSEWTGVFSGANVLTF